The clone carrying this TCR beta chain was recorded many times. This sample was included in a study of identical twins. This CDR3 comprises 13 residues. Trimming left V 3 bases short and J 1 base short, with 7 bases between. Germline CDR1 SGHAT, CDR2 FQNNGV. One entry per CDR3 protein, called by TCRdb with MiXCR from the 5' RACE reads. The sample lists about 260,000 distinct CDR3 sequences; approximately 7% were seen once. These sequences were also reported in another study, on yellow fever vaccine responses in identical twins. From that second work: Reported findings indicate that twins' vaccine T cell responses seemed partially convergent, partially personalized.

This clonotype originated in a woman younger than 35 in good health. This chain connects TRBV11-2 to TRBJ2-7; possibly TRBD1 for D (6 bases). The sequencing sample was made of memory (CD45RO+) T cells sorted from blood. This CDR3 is CASSLQGSYEQYV. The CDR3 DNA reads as TGTGCCAGCAGCTTGCAGGGGTCCTACGAGCAGTACGTC.